The 21 T cell receptor beta chains below all came from one sample that was sequenced in a study of cytomegalovirus exposure and HLA in healthy donors. A multiplex PCR was run with 60 Vbeta primers and 13 Jbeta primers. The assay was immunoSEQ multiplex PCR, and TCRdb's table has in-frame clones only and misses some. The sample lists around 110,000 clones, approximately 79% seen once, with 3.5% to 4% in the top ten. Sequenced sample: PBMCs. The receptors shown here come from a man aged 60 to 69 in good health and CMV-seronegative.

The V and J genes are TRBV29-1 and TRBJ1-4; 9 positions agree with TRBD1. Germline V gives CDR1 SQVTM, CDR2 ANQGSEA. Unmatched junction bases numbered 4, after V lost 4 bases and J lost 7 bases. The length of the CDR3 is 13 residues. As DNA, the CDR3 is TGCAGCGTTGGGGACAGGGTTGGTGAAAAACTGTTTTTT. This codes for CSVGDRVGEKLFF.

The gene calls are TRBV7-5 and TRBJ1-4; the table calls TRBD1, which could not be checked here. TRBV7-5 is a documented pseudogene. CDR3 length: 11 residues. The CDR3 DNA is TGTGTCGAGGGGGCTAATGAAAAACTGTTTTTT. Residues: CVEGANEKLFF.

The chain is built from TRBV29-1 and TRBJ2-7; 10 bases match TRBD1. Per the germline V gene, CDR1 is SQVTM and CDR2 is ANQGSEA. This CDR3 is 16 amino acids long. Trimming took 6 bases from V and 7 from J; bases not matched to a gene: 18. CDR3 residues: CSVCGAGTGVLREQYV. The CDR3 DNA sequence: TGCAGCGTGTGTGGGGCCGGGACAGGGGTCCTTAGGGAGCAGTACGTC.

The chain couples TRBV7-2 to TRBJ2-7; 11 nucleotides align to TRBD1. The germline V gene has CDR1 SGHTA and CDR2 FQGNSA. The V gene end was trimmed by 0 bases and the J gene end by 7 bases; junction bases not matched to a gene: 8. The CDR3 spans 16 residues. The CDR3, as DNA: TGTGCCAGCAGCTTAGCCAGGGACAGGGGGTTGAGGGAGCAGTACTTC. The encoded protein is CASSLARDRGLREQYF.

This chain uses TRBV28 with TRBJ1-4; D ambiguous. CDR3 length: 13 residues. Germline lookup yields CDR1 MDHEN and CDR2 SYDVKM. Trimming removed 5 bases from V and 4 bases from J, with 8 bases in between. In DNA, the CDR3 is TGTGCCAGCAGTACCAACGGTAATGAAAAACTGTTTTTT. Translation gives CASSTNGNEKLFF.

The gene calls are TRBV19 and TRBJ1-5; D is perhaps TRBD1 (6 bases). CDR3 length equals 15 residues. V shed 6 bases and J shed 6 bases, with 18 bases lying between them. CDR1 is LNHDA, CDR2 SQIVND, per germline (reference sequence). The CDR3 spells CASRSGTGLVQPQHF. The CDR3 DNA reads TGTGCCAGTAGAAGCGGCACAGGGTTGGTTCAGCCCCAGCATTTT.

V and J are TRBV7-6 and TRBJ2-3, with 9 bases aligning to TRBD2. The CDR3 is 16 residues long. V dropped 6 bases and J dropped 3; count of bases not matched to a gene: 10. The germline V gene has CDR1 SGHVS and CDR2 FNYEAQ. The CDR3 loop is CASSSTLAGLTDTQYF. The CDR3 DNA reads as TGTGCCAGCAGTTCGACACTAGCGGGTTTAACAGATACGCAGTATTTT.

The CDR3 nucleotides read TGCGCCAGCAGCCAAAGGGACAGGGGGGGTACTGAAGCTTTCTTT. The encoded protein is CASSQRDRGGTEAFF. The V and J genes are TRBV4-1 and TRBJ1-1; 11 bases align to TRBD1. With 2 bases clipped from V and 5 bases from J, the junction kept 4 bases outside the gene matches. Germline V gives CDR1 MGHRA, CDR2 YSYEKL. The CDR3 length is 15 residues.

CDR3: CASSLESGNEQFF. CDR3 sequence (DNA): TGCGCCAGCAGCTTGGAATCGGGAAATGAGCAGTTCTTC. The V gene is TRBV5-1, the J gene TRBJ2-1; tentative D call: TRBD2 (5 bases). CDR1 and CDR2 from the germline V gene are SGHRS and YFSETQ. The CDR3 is 13 residues long. With 0 bases removed from V and 7 bases from J, the gap between germline ends came to 8 bases.

V usage is TRBV7-2 and J usage is TRBJ2-7, with a possible D match to TRBD2 (5 bases). The length of the CDR3 is 13 residues. The germline gives CDR1 SGHTA, CDR2 FQGNSA. Trimming removed 8 bases at V and 2 bases at J, with 13 bases between. CDR3 amino acids: CASGRSGPYEQYF. The CDR3, as DNA: TGTGCCAGCGGCCGGAGCGGCCCCTACGAGCAGTACTTC. The variable domain in full, with the rest retrieved from reference TRBV7-2 and TRBJ2-7, is GAGVSQSPSNKVTEKGKDVELRCDPISGHTALYWYRQSLGQGLEFLIYFQGNSAPDKSGLPSDRFSAERTGGSVSTLTIQRTQQEDSAVYLCASGRSGPYEQYFGPGTRLTVT.

V usage is TRBV6-5 and J usage is TRBJ2-5; tentative D call: TRBD1 (7 bases). The CDR3 sequence is 14 residues long. Trimming cost V 4 bases and J 11 bases, with 20 bases left between them. Germline lookup yields CDR1 MNHEY and CDR2 SVGAGI. Here the CDR3 reads CASSSQGRGGEQYF. DNA for the CDR3: TGTGCCAGCAGTTCACAGGGGAGAGGAGGGGAGCAGTACTTC.

The chain carries TRBV12-5 and TRBJ2-3; 13 nucleotides line up with TRBD2. From germline, CDR1 is LGHNT and CDR2 FRNRAP. This CDR3 has 16 amino acids. With V trimmed by 4 bases and J by 9 bases, 10 bases remained unmatched. CDR3 bases: TGTGCTAGTGGTTCCGGCAACGGACTAGCGGGGGACACGCAGTATTTT. Its protein is CASGSGNGLAGDTQYF. The whole variable domain, remainder taken from reference TRBV12-5 and TRBJ2-3, is DARVTQTPRHKVTEMGQEVTMRCQPILGHNTVFWYRQTMMQGLELLAYFRNRAPLDDSGMPKDRFSAEMPDATLATLKIQPSEPRDSAVYFCASGSGNGLAGDTQYFGPGTRLTVL.

The chain recombines TRBV6-1 with TRBJ2-3; D remains ambiguous. The CDR3 contains 13 residues. Germline assignment: CDR1 MNHNS and CDR2 SASEGT. V gave up 4 bases and J gave up 14 bases, with 19 bases separating them. CDR3 bases: TGTGCCAGCAGTGGAAGTGGGCCTCACCCAGGGTATTTT. Translated, it gives CASSGSGPHPGYF.

The rearrangement links TRBV25-1 to TRBJ1-1; D might be TRBD1 (5 bases). Germline V gene sequence: CDR1 MGHDK, CDR2 SYGVNS. Trimming stripped 2 bases from V and 4 bases from J, with 11 bases between. This CDR3 is built from 14 residues. CDR3 sequence: CASSEPGMGTEAFF. The CDR3 nucleotides are TGTGCCAGCAGTGAACCAGGGATGGGCACTGAAGCTTTCTTT.

J is TRBJ1-1 and V is TRBV18, with D unclear. The CDR3 totals 14 residues. V was pared by 2 bases and J by 9 bases, with 16 bases between. Germline CDR1 reads KGHSH; CDR2 reads LQKENI. As DNA, the CDR3 is TGTGCCAGCTCACCATCAAGGATTCAGGATAAAGCTTTCTTT. Translation gives CASSPSRIQDKAFF.

The chain employs TRBV5-1 and TRBJ1-1; 7 positions agree with TRBD1. The trim removed 3 bases at V and 6 bases at J, leaving 11 bases unmatched. The V gene's germline CDR1 is SGHRS and CDR2 YFSETQ. The CDR3 length is 15 residues. In DNA form, the CDR3 reads TGCGCCAGCAGCTCGCAAAGGGGGCTTGAACCTGAAGCTTTCTTT. It is translated as CASSSQRGLEPEAFF.

This clone was picked up a small number of times. The CDR3 region has the DNA TGTGCCTCGGGGAACTCCTACGAGCAGTACTTC. Amino acids: CASGNSYEQYF. The chain joins TRBV6-5 to TRBJ2-7; weak D call: TRBD2 (5 bases). From germline, CDR1 is MNHEY and CDR2 SVGAGI. The CDR3 contains 11 residues. Trimming stripped 11 bases from V and 0 bases from J, with 8 bases between.

In its sample, this clone was seen a few times. This chain connects TRBV5-1 to TRBJ2-3; D is perhaps TRBD2 (5 bases). Germline V gene sequence: CDR1 SGHRS, CDR2 YFSETQ. Trimming removed 0 bases from V and 5 bases from J, with 10 bases in between. CDR3 size: 14 residues. The CDR3 protein is CASSLGLAKDTQYF. The CDR3 DNA follows: TGCGCCAGCAGCTTGGGGCTAGCTAAAGATACGCAGTATTTT.

This clone was picked up one time. The chain combines TRBV13 with TRBJ1-6; D unresolved. V was cut by 5 bases and J by 7 bases, with 15 bases left in between. The CDR3 length is 15 residues. The germline CDR1 and CDR2 sequences are PRHDT and FYEKMQ (reference sequence). CDR3 nucleotides: TGTGCCAGCAGCCAATCGTCGGTGAGGAATTCACCCCTCCACTTT. Protein: CASSQSSVRNSPLHF.

The chain carries TRBV29-1 and TRBJ1-1; 7 nucleotides line up with TRBD1. The CDR3 is 12 residues long. The J segment lost 2 bases and the V segment lost 4 bases, leaving 1 base of the junction unmatched. Germline values: CDR1 SQVTM, CDR2 ANQGSEA. This CDR3 reads CSVGTGNTEAFF. As DNA, the CDR3 is TGCAGCGTTGGGACAGGTAACACTGAAGCTTTCTTT.

CDR3 protein: CASSPSQDKPQHF. CDR3 in DNA: TGTGCCAGCTCACCAAGTCAAGACAAGCCCCAGCATTTT. The chain carries TRBV18 and TRBJ1-5; D unclear. V lost 2 bases and J 8 bases, leaving 10 bases between the germline ends. Germline V gene data show CDR1 as KGHSH and CDR2 as LQKENI. The CDR3 sequence is 13 residues long.